Shown below are 8 T cell receptor beta chains from a single sample sequenced in a study of blood T cell repertoires in COVID-19. Assay: immunoSEQ multiplex PCR; the TCRdb copy retains only in-frame clones and omits some. The sample has around 190,000 clones; about four fifths are singletons. The source material was peripheral blood. Receptors were obtained from a man in his 70s with active or convalescent COVID-19.

The chain couples TRBV19 to TRBJ2-7; D is uncertain. The CDR3 totals 13 residues. Per germline, CDR1 LNHDA and CDR2 SQIVND (reference sequence). V gave up 3 bases and J gave up 2 bases, with 8 bases separating them. The CDR3 protein is CASSIGHTYEQYF. Written as DNA, the CDR3 is TGTGCCAGTAGTATCGGTCATACCTACGAGCAGTACTTC.

The chain recombines TRBV19 with TRBJ2-2; D may be TRBD1 (5 bases). Trimming removed 3 bases from V and 2 bases from J, with 25 bases in between. Per germline, CDR1 LNHDA and CDR2 SQIVND (reference sequence). This CDR3 region has 20 residues. In nucleotides, the CDR3 is TGTGCCAGTAGTATCGCCCTCGGGTCACCAGGGAAAATAAACACCGGGGAGCTGTTTTTT. Amino acids: CASSIALGSPGKINTGELFF.

The table lists this clone with many counts. V usage is TRBV5-1 and J usage is TRBJ1-1; D call uncertain. The CDR3 loop spans 15 amino acids. Germline-derived CDR1 and CDR2 are SGHRS and YFSETQ. V was trimmed by 2 bases and J by 4 bases, leaving 15 bases between them. The CDR3 sequence is CASSLNSDGSTEAFF. DNA of the CDR3: TGCGCCAGCAGCTTAAACAGTGATGGGAGCACTGAAGCTTTCTTT.

The V and J genes are TRBV6-1 and TRBJ2-2; 11 positions agree with TRBD1. Trimming cost V 1 base and J 7 bases; bases outside gene matches: 11. From germline, CDR1 is MNHNS and CDR2 SASEGT. The CDR3 has 18 residues. The CDR3 loop reads CASSEVWDRGKVRGELFF. CDR3 in DNA: TGTGCCAGCAGTGAAGTTTGGGACAGGGGGAAGGTACGCGGGGAGCTGTTTTTT.

The rearrangement links TRBV6-6 to TRBJ2-3, with 7 nucleotides matching TRBD1. The CDR3 has 14 residues. In germline, CDR1 is MNHNY, CDR2 SVGAGI (reference sequence). V was clipped by 6 bases and J by 4 bases; unmatched bases: 7. The CDR3 DNA sequence: TGTGCCAGCAGCTCCCGACAGGGATCAGATACGCAGTATTTT. It is translated as CASSSRQGSDTQYF.

The chain is built from TRBV7-7 and TRBJ1-1; D is uncertain. V lost 5 bases and J lost 0, with 19 bases in between. CDR3 length equals 17 residues. Germline CDR1 is SSHAT and CDR2 is FNYEAQ (reference sequence). DNA of the CDR3: TGTGCCAGCAGCCCCCCCCCGGCAGGCGCACTGAACACTGAAGCTTTCTTT. Protein sequence: CASSPPPAGALNTEAFF.

The V call is TRBV30, the J call TRBJ1-5; no clear D gene. Germline loops: CDR1 GTSNPN, CDR2 SVGIG (reference sequence). Trimming removed 2 bases from V and 7 bases from J, with 15 bases in between. The CDR3 sequence is 14 residues long. The CDR3 is CAWSPPGVGQPQHF. The CDR3 region has the DNA TGTGCCTGGAGTCCCCCTGGAGTTGGGCAGCCCCAGCATTTT.

This chain links TRBV19 with TRBJ1-1; D gene unclear. CDR1 is LNHDA and CDR2 is SQIVND in the germline V gene (reference sequence). V was pared by 3 bases and J by 3 bases, with 8 bases between. This CDR3 spans 13 amino acids. In nucleotides, the CDR3 is TGTGCCAGTAGTATTGGGAGGGACACTGAAGCTTTCTTT. Protein sequence: CASSIGRDTEAFF.